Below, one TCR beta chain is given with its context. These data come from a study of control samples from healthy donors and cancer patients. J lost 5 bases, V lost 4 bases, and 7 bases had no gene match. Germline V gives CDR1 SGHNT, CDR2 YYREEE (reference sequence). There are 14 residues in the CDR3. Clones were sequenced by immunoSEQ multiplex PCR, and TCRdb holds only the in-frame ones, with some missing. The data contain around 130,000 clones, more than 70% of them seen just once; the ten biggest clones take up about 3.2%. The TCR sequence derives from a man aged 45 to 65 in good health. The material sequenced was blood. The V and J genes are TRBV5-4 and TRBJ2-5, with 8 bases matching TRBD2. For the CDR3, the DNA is TGTGCCAGCAGCACTAGAGCGGGGGCGGAGACCCAGTACTTC. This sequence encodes CASSTRAGAETQYF.